This passage covers 6 T cell receptor beta chains from one sample sequenced in a study of cytomegalovirus exposure and HLA in healthy donors. Both 60 Vbeta primers and 13 Jbeta primers went into the PCR. Method: immunoSEQ multiplex PCR; TCRdb's copy keeps in-frame clones and lacks some. The sample has about 89,000 clones, roughly 84% seen once. The sequenced sample consisted of PBMCs. These receptors were obtained from a man under 40 in good health and CMV-seronegative.

V gene TRBV19 combines with J gene TRBJ1-2; D is undetermined. Trimming pared 6 bases from V and 5 bases from J, leaving 10 bases between. There are 12 residues in the CDR3. Germline CDR1 LNHDA, CDR2 SQIVND (reference sequence). The CDR3 loop reads CASSLQSYGYTF. DNA for the CDR3: TGTGCCAGTAGCCTACAGAGTTATGGCTACACCTTC.

The chain couples TRBV6-1 to TRBJ2-3; D call uncertain. Germline assignment: CDR1 MNHNS and CDR2 SASEGT. The CDR3 contains 12 residues. V was trimmed by 3 bases and J by 6 bases, leaving 7 bases between them. CDR3 nucleotide sequence: TGTGCCAGCAGTGACTCGGTGGATACGCAGTATTTT. It is translated as CASSDSVDTQYF.

This clone has just one count. This sequence joins TRBV27 and TRBJ2-7, with 9 bases identical to TRBD1. J was trimmed by 2 bases and V by 10 bases; bases with no gene match: 3. Per germline, CDR1 MNHEY and CDR2 SMNVEV (reference sequence). The CDR3 sequence is 12 residues long. The CDR3 coding sequence is TGTGCCACAAGGACAGGGGCCTACGAGCAGTACTTC. It yields the protein CATRTGAYEQYF.

The chain is built from TRBV7-8 and TRBJ1-3, with a possible D match to TRBD1 (5 bases). The CDR3 has 16 amino acids. V dropped 3 bases and J dropped 0 bases, with 12 bases sitting between them. Germline CDR1 is SGHVS and CDR2 is FQNEAQ. CDR3 DNA: TGTGCCAGCAGCTTTTTGGTGCAGGGCTCTGGAAACACCATATATTTT. Protein sequence: CASSFLVQGSGNTIYF.

The chain couples TRBV19 to TRBJ2-1; D not certain. Per the germline V gene, CDR1 is LNHDA and CDR2 is SQIVND (reference sequence). CDR3 length: 14 residues. Trimming removed 2 bases at V and 10 bases at J, with 15 bases between. CDR3 sequence (DNA): TGTGCCAGTAGTATAAGTGGCACCTTTTCGGAGCAGTTCTTC. Amino acid sequence: CASSISGTFSEQFF.

J is TRBJ2-7 and V is TRBV11-2; D is perhaps TRBD2 (6 bases). V lost 3 bases, J lost 0 bases, and 12 bases lay in between. The CDR3 consists of 15 residues. CDR1 is SGHAT and CDR2 is FQNNGV in the germline V gene. DNA of the CDR3: TGTGCCAGCAGCTTCGCGGCGGGGACCTCCTACGAGCAGTACTTC. Protein: CASSFAAGTSYEQYF.